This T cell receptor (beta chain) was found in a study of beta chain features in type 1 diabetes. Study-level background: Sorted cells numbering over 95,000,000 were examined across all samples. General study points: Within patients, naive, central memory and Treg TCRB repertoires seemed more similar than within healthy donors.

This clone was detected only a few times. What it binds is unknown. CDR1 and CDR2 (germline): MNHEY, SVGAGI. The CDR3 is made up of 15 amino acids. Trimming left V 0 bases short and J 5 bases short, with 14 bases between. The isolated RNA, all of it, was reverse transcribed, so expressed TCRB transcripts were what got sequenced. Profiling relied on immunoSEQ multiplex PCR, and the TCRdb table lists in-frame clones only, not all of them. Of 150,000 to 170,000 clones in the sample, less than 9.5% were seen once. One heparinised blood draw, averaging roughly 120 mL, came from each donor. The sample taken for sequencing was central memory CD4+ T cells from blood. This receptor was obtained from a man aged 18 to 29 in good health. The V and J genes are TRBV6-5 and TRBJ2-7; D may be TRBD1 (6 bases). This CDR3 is CASSYSGAGADEQYF. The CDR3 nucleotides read TGTGCCAGCAGTTACTCGGGGGCAGGGGCGGACGAGCAGTACTTC.